This T cell receptor (beta chain) appears in the sequencing data of a study of blood T cells in healthy people across ages. Alongside a J-beta primer mix, a sample-barcoded 5' primer served in a second PCR lasting about 7 to 11 cycles. Each sample yielded at least 3 million CDR3-containing paired-end reads. TCRdb re-derived calls from the 5' RACE reads in MiXCR, one entry per CDR3 protein. The sample lists about a million distinct CDR3 sequences, approximately 50% occurring once. Investigators took about 9.4 milliliters of peripheral blood from every donor. Total RNA was isolated from each sample in quantities of at least 5.5 micrograms. On this clonotype itself: Its antigen is as yet unknown.

Overall study results and limits: Older age went with lower TCR beta diversity per million T cells, in a roughly linear way.

The germline gives CDR1 MNHEY, CDR2 SVGEGT. J gave up 7 bases and V 6 bases, and 16 bases lay outside the gene matches. There are 17 residues in the CDR3. This sequence was found in a woman aged 60-70 years in good health. Sequencing was carried out using blood. The genes are TRBV6-2 or TRBV6-3 and TRBJ2-1; TRBD1 matches 9 bases. CDR3 coding DNA: TGTGCCAGCAGCCCCGGGACAGGGAAAATCCGGCCGAATGAGCAGTTCTTC. Translating gives CASSPGTGKIRPNEQFF.